This T cell receptor beta chain stems from a study of T cell changes during pregnancy in multiple sclerosis. This clone was detected once. Produced via immunoSEQ multiplex PCR; TCRdb's table is partial and in-frame only. Of tens of thousands of clones listed, approximately 94% are singletons. This TCR derives from a female donor with multiple sclerosis, enrolled in a pregnancy study. This specimen was CD8+ T cells from peripheral blood mononuclear cells, taken after pregnancy.

CDR3 sequence (DNA): TGTGCCAGCTGCCCCGGGACAGGGCCAGATACGCAGTATTTT. Translated: CASCPGTGPDTQYF. The V and J genes are TRBV27 and TRBJ2-3; 9 nucleotides line up with TRBD1. CDR1 is MNHEY and CDR2 is SMNVEV in the germline V gene (reference sequence). With 8 bases clipped from V and 4 bases from J, the junction kept 7 bases outside the gene matches. The CDR3 is made up of 14 amino acids.